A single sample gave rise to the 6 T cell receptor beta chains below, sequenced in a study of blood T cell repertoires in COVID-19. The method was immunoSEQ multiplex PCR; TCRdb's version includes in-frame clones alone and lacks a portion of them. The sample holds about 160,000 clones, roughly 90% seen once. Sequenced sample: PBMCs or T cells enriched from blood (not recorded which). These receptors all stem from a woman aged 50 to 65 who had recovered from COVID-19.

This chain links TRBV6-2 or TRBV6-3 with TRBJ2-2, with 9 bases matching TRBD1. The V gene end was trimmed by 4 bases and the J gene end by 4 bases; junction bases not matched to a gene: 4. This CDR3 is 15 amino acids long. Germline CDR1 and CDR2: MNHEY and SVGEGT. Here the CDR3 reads CASSFDRGGTGELFF. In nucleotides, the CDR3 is TGTGCCAGCAGTTTCGACAGGGGGGGCACCGGGGAGCTGTTTTTT.

The CDR3 DNA reads TGTGCCAGCAAGGGGCAGCCAACTAATGAAAAACTGTTTTTT. Translated: CASKGQPTNEKLFF. V and J are TRBV27 and TRBJ1-4; D perhaps matches TRBD1 (5 bases). CDR3 length equals 14 residues. Trimming removed 7 bases from V and 0 bases from J, with 9 bases in between. CDR1 and CDR2 (germline): MNHEY, SMNVEV (reference sequence).

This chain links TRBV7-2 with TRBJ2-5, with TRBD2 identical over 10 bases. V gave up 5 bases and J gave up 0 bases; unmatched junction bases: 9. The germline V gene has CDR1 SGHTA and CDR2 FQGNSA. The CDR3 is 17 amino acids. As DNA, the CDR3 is TGTGCCAGCAGCGGGCTAGCGGGGGCCACGTACCAAGAGACCCAGTACTTC. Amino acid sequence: CASSGLAGATYQETQYF.

The CDR3: CASSSGVNSPLHF. The CDR3 DNA reads as TGTGCCAGCAGCTCAGGGGTCAATTCACCCCTCCACTTT. This chain joins TRBV7-2 and TRBJ1-6; a possible D gene is TRBD1 (6 bases). CDR1 and CDR2 from the germline V gene are SGHTA and FQGNSA. V was clipped by 4 bases and J by 7 bases, with 8 bases between them. The CDR3 loop spans 13 amino acids.

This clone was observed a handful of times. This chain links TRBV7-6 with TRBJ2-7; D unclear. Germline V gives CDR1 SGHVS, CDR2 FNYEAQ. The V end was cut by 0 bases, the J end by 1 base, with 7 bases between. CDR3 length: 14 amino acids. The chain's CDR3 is CASSLAPRSYEQYF. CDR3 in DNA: TGTGCCAGCAGCTTAGCGCCCAGATCCTACGAGCAGTACTTC.

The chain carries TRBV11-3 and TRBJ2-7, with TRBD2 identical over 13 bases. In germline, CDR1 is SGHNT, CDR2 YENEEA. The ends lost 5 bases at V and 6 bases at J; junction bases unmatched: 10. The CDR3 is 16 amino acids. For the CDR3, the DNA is TGTGCCAGCAGCCTGGGACTAGCGGGGAAGGTGGGCGAGCAGTACTTC. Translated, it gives CASSLGLAGKVGEQYF.